This T cell receptor (beta chain) emerged from a study of response to subunit inactivated influenza vaccine. Study-wide findings and caveats: Few additional T cells are recruited per seasonal influenza vaccination, authors suggested.

The CDR3 covers 15 residues. With 0 bases removed from V and 0 bases from J, the gap between germline ends came to 6 bases. The germline V gene encodes CDR1 SGHRS and CDR2 YFSETQ. This clonotype was detected only a few times. Its specificity is unknown. TCRdb fed the RT-PCR reads into MiXCR, producing one record per CDR3 protein. The sample shows about 500,000 distinct CDR3 sequences, roughly 7.6% of them seen only once. The J gene is TRBJ1-4, the V gene TRBV5-1; D remains ambiguous. The receptor's source is a man aged 50 to 75 who received an inactivated influenza vaccine. The material sequenced was PBMCs from blood, taken roughly 24 months after vaccination. CDR3 region: CASSLGTATNEKLFF. The CDR3 DNA is TGCGCCAGCAGCTTGGGGACCGCAACTAATGAAAAACTGTTTTTT.